This T cell receptor beta chain was sequenced during a study of fetal regulatory T cell absence and autoimmunity. This CDR3 has 17 residues. Per the germline V gene, CDR1 is SGHDT and CDR2 is YYEEEE. V gave up 3 bases and J gave up 3 bases, with 22 bases separating them. Sequencing was at survey level. This table comes from immunoSEQ multiplex PCR, and its TCRdb copy is limited to in-frame clones, with some not included. The sample yields about 95,000 clones, 60% to 80% seen once. This clone has just one count. Antigen unknown. Overall study results and limits: In IPEX syndrome, oligoclonal enrichment was read as supporting prenatal antigen-driven autoimmunity in the pancreas. Compared with cord blood, pancreas showed oligoclonal TCR enrichment, some clones over 80-fold. Pancreas and cord blood did not differ much in TRB family usage.

Sequencing used pancreas tissue. The source is a male donor with IPEX syndrome. This chain connects TRBV5-6 to TRBJ2-7; D is possibly TRBD1 (6 bases). The CDR3 reads CASSYHFRLTGFYEQYF. The CDR3 nucleotides are TGTGCCAGCAGCTACCACTTCCGCCTAACAGGGTTCTACGAGCAGTACTTC.